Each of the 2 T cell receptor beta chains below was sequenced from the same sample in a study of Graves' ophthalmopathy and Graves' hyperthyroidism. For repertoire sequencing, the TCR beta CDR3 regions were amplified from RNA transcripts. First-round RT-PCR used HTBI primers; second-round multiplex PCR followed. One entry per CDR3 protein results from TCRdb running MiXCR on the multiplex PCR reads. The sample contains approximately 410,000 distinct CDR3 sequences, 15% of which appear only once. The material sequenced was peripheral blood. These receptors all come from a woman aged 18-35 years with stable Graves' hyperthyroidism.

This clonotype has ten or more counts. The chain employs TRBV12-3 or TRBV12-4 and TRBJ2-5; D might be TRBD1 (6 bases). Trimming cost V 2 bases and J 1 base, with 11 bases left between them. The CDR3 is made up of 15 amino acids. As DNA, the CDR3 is TGTGCCAGCAGTTTATCCAGGACAGCCCAAGAGACCCAGTACTTC. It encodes CASSLSRTAQETQYF.

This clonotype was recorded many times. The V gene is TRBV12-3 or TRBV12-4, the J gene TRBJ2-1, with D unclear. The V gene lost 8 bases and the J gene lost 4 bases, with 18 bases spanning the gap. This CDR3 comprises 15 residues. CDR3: CASGDTQPSYNEQFF. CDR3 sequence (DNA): TGTGCCAGCGGCGACACCCAGCCGTCATACAATGAGCAGTTCTTC.